This T cell receptor beta chain is drawn from a study of shared clonotypes between healthy human individuals. The study's findings and limits: Collection of samples was limited to blood; tissue repertoires likely differ. Between a few donors, naive CD4 clonotypes were shared at a level of about 5%.

Generated by immunoSEQ multiplex PCR, the TCRdb table keeps only in-frame clones and is missing some. Counted here are fewer than 1.6 million clones, approximately 98.5% occurring once; the ten biggest clones make up approximately 0.38%. Every one of the donors was a Caucasian adult that lived in Nashville, Tennessee. Unmatched junction bases numbered 20, after V lost 5 bases and J lost 7 bases. CDR1 and CDR2 (germline): SGHNT, YENEEA. This CDR3 contains 18 residues. Concerning this clone: Antigen: not known.

The chain joins TRBV11-3 to TRBJ2-1; 7 nucleotides line up with TRBD1. This sequence was found in a man aged 25 to 40 in good health. The sequenced sample consisted of naive CD4+ T cells sorted from blood. Indicated subset: CD45RA+ positively selected. CDR3 sequence reads: CASSQTWSTGQTPNEQFF. CDR3 nucleotide sequence: TGTGCCAGCAGCCAAACCTGGTCAACGGGACAGACACCTAATGAGCAGTTCTTC. Full variable domain (rest looked up from reference TRBV11-3 and TRBJ2-1): EAGVVQSPRYKIIEKKQPVAFWCNPISGHNTLYWYLQNLGQGPELLIRYENEEAVDDSQLPKDRFSAERLKGVDSTLKIQPAELGDSAVYLCASSQTWSTGQTPNEQFFGPGTRLTVL.